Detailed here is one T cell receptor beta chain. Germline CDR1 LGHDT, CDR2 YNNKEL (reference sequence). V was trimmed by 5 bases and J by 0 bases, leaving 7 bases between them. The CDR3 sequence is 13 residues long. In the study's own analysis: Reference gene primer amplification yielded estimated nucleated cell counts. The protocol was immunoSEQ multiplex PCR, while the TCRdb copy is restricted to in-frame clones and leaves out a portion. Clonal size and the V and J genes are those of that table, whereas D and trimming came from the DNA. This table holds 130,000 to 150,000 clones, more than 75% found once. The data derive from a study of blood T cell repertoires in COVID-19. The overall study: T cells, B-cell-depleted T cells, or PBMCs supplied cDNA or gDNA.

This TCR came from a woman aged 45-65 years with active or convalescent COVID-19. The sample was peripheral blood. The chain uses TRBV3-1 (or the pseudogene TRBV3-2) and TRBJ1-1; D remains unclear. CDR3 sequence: CASSSQMNTEAFF. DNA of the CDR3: TGTGCCAGCAGCTCCCAGATGAACACTGAAGCTTTCTTT.